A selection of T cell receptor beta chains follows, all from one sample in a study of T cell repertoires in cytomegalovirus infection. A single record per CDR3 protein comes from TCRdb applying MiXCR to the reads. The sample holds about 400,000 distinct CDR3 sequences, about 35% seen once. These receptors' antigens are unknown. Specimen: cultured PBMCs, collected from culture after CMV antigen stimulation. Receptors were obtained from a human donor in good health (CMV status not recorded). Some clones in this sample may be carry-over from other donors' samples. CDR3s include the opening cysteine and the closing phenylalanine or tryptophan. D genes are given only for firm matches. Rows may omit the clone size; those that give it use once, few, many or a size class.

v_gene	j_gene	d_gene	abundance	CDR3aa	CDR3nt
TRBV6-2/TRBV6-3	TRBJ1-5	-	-	CASNLAMHQPQHF	TGTGCCAGCAACCTGGCGATGCATCAGCCCCAGCATTTT
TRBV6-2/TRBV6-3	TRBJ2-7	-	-	CASSPARGTPGYEQYF	TGTGCCAGCAGTCCCGCGCGGGGAACCCCTGGGTACGAGCAGTACTTC
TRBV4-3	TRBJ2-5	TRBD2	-	CASSHGLAGDETQYF	TGCGCCAGCAGCCACGGACTAGCGGGAGATGAGACCCAGTACTTC
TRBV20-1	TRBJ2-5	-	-	CSAAFRGMAETQYF	TGCAGTGCCGCCTTTCGCGGGATGGCAGAGACCCAGTACTTC
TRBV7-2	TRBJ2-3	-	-	CASSLDVVKPPYF	TGTGCCAGCAGCTTAGACGTGGTTAAGCCCCCGTATTTT
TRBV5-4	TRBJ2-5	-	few	CASSFNRVGETQYF	TGTGCCAGCAGCTTTAACAGGGTCGGAGAGACCCAGTACTTC
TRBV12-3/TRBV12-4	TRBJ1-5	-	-	CASTLGGSNQPQHF	TGTGCCAGCACCTTAGGTGGGAGCAATCAGCCCCAGCATTTT
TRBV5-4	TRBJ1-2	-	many	CASRGPHYGYTF	TGTGCCAGCAGGGGGCCTCACTATGGCTACACCTTC
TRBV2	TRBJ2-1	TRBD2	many	CASRLAGGSRYNEQFF	TGTGCCAGCCGGTTGGCGGGAGGGAGTAGGTACAATGAGCAGTTCTTC
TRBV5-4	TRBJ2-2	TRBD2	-	CASSYGLAGIRPTGELFF	TGTGCCAGCAGCTACGGACTAGCGGGGATACGTCCCACCGGGGAGCTGTTTTTT
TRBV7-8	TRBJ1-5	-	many	CASSPFVPLEFNQPQHF	TGTGCCAGCAGCCCCTTCGTCCCTTTAGAATTTAATCAGCCCCAGCATTTT
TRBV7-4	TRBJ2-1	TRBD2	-	CASSPLSGSLYNEQFF	TGTGCCAGCAGCCCTCTGAGCGGGAGCTTATACAATGAGCAGTTCTTC
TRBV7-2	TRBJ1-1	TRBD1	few	CASSSTGGGGGAFF	TGTGCCAGCAGCTCCACCGGAGGGGGCGGAGGAGCTTTCTTT
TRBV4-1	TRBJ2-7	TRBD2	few	CASSQGGGRRNEQYF	TGCGCCAGCAGCCAAGGAGGCGGGAGAAGGAACGAGCAGTACTTC
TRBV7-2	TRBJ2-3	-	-	CASSPRTSSRQDTQYF	TGTGCCAGCAGCCCGCGTACGAGTTCTAGGCAAGATACGCAGTATTTT
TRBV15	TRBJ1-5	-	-	CATSRDRIQPQHF	TGTGCCACCAGCAGAGATAGAATCCAGCCCCAGCATTTT
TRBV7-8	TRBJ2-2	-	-	CASSLLGWGTGELFF	TGTGCCAGCAGCTTATTGGGATGGGGGACCGGGGAGCTGTTTTTT
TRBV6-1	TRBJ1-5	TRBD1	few	CASSEPGQGKGQPQHF	TGTGCCAGCAGTGAACCGGGACAGGGTAAGGGTCAGCCCCAGCATTTT
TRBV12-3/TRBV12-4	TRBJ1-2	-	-	CASSTPFPRKGYTF	TGTGCCAGCAGTACCCCTTTCCCGAGGAAGGGCTACACCTTC
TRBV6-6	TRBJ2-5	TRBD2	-	CASSPLAGGKETQYF	TGTGCCAGCAGTCCCCTAGCGGGAGGAAAAGAGACCCAGTACTTC
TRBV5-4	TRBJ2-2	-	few	CASSRDNTGELFF	TGTGCCAGCAGCCGGGACAACACCGGGGAGCTGTTTTTT
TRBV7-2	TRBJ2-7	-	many	CASSPGLNSYEQYF	TGTGCCAGCAGCCCAGGGCTTAACTCCTACGAGCAGTACTTC
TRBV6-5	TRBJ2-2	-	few	CASTTGAWYTGELFF	TGTGCCAGCACAACGGGGGCATGGTACACCGGGGAGCTGTTTTTT
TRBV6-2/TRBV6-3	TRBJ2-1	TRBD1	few	CASSSSPGGSTGGEQFF	TGTGCCAGCAGTTCCTCCCCAGGGGGCTCCACCGGGGGTGAGCAGTTCTTC
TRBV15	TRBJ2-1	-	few	CATSPGSSYNEQFF	TGTGCCACCAGCCCAGGGAGCTCCTACAATGAGCAGTTCTTC
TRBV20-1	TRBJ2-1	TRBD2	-	CSALLAVRGNEQFF	TGCAGTGCACTACTAGCGGTTAGAGGGAATGAGCAGTTCTTC
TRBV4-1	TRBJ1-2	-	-	CASSQDPLDGYTF	TGCGCCAGCAGCCAAGATCCGCTGGATGGCTACACCTTC
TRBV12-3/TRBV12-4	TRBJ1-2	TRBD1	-	CASSLGAWGTDYTF	TGTGCCAGCAGTTTAGGGGCGTGGGGGACAGACTACACCTTC
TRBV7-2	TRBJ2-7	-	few	CASSLEWVGGGYEQYF	TGTGCCAGCAGCTTAGAGTGGGTTGGGGGCGGCTACGAGCAGTACTTC
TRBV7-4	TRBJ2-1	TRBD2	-	CASSFTGTSGHNEQFF	TGTGCCAGCAGCTTTACGGGGACTAGCGGTCACAATGAGCAGTTCTTC
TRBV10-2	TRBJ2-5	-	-	CASSESSSKAQYF	TGCGCCAGCAGTGAGTCATCGAGCAAAGCCCAGTACTTC
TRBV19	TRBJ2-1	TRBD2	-	CASSITAPGGSSYNEQFF	TGTGCCAGTAGTATAACGGCCCCGGGGGGGAGCTCCTACAATGAGCAGTTCTTC
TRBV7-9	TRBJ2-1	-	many	CASSPRGDRETNEQFF	TGTGCCAGCAGCCCGCGCGGGGACAGAGAGACCAATGAGCAGTTCTTC
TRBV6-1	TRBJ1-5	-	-	CATYGGRTNQPQHF	TGTGCCACCTATGGGGGACGGACGAATCAGCCCCAGCATTTT
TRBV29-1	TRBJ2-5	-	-	CSGGTVQETQYF	TGCAGCGGGGGAACAGTCCAAGAGACCCAGTACTTC
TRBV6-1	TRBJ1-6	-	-	CATLSTGYNSPLHF	TGTGCCACTTTATCGACAGGCTATAATTCACCCCTCCACTTT
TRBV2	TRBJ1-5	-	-	CASSESQGNQPQHF	TGTGCCAGCAGTGAAAGCCAGGGCAATCAGCCCCAGCATTTT
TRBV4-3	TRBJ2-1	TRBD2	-	CASSQDRLAGVSEQFF	TGCGCCAGCAGCCAAGATCGACTAGCGGGAGTTAGTGAGCAGTTCTTC
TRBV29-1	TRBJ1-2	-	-	CSVEGRNYGYTF	TGCAGCGTTGAAGGACGGAACTATGGCTACACCTTC
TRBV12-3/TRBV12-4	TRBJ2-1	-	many	CASSWTSRPYNEQFF	TGTGCCAGCAGTTGGACGTCTAGGCCCTACAATGAGCAGTTCTTC
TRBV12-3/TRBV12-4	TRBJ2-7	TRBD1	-	CASSFGQGGIEQYF	TGTGCCAGCAGTTTCGGACAGGGGGGCATCGAGCAGTACTTC
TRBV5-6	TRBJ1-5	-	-	CASSSGTAVNQPQHF	TGTGCCAGCAGCTCGGGGACGGCGGTTAATCAGCCCCAGCATTTT
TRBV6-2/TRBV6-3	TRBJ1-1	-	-	CASSWRGYSNTEAFF	TGTGCCAGCAGTTGGAGAGGGTACTCGAACACTGAAGCTTTCTTT
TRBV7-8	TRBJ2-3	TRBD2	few	CASSLDFHLRRASGRDYTDTQYF	TGTGCCAGCAGCTTAGATTTCCATCTACGACGGGCATCGGGCAGGGACTACACAGATACGCAGTATTTT
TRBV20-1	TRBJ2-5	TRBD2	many	CSAPQGGRDQETQYF	TGCAGTGCTCCACAGGGCGGGAGGGATCAAGAGACCCAGTACTTC
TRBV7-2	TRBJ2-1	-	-	CASSSIAGEGVF	TGTGCCAGCAGCTCCATAGCAGGGGAAGGGGTCTTC
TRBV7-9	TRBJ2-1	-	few	CASSEPLGSYNEQFF	TGTGCCAGCAGCGAACCCCTGGGCTCCTACAATGAGCAGTTCTTC
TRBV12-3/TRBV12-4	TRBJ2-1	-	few	CASSLALGDFNEQFF	TGTGCCAGCAGTTTAGCATTAGGGGATTTTAATGAGCAGTTCTTC